Below are 25 T cell receptor beta chains sequenced from a single sample in a study of blood T cell repertoires in COVID-19. Sequenced by immunoSEQ multiplex PCR; TCRdb stores in-frame clones only, minus some. The sample holds 210,000 or so clones; around 82% are singletons and the top ten take approximately 4.3%. The sample taken for sequencing was PBMCs or T cells enriched from blood (not recorded which). These receptors came from a man under 40 with acute COVID-19.

The chain links TRBV12-5 to TRBJ2-1; 8 bases are shared with TRBD2. CDR3 length: 15 residues. V gave up 5 bases and J gave up 9 bases; unmatched junction bases: 12. CDR1 is LGHNT and CDR2 is FRNRAP in the germline V gene. The chain's CDR3 is CASGPPSGGISEQFF. The CDR3 DNA reads as TGTGCTAGTGGTCCCCCCTCGGGGGGGATAAGTGAGCAGTTCTTC. Using reference TRBV12-5 and TRBJ2-1 for the parts outside the CDR3, the full variable domain is DARVTQTPRHKVTEMGQEVTMRCQPILGHNTVFWYRQTMMQGLELLAYFRNRAPLDDSGMPKDRFSAEMPDATLATLKIQPSEPRDSAVYFCASGPPSGGISEQFFGPGTRLTVL.

The V call is TRBV7-2, the J call TRBJ1-6; TRBD1 is a possible D gene (5 bases). Between the trimmed V and J ends, which lost 4 bases and 8 bases, there was a span of 9 bases. CDR1 and CDR2 from the germline V gene are SGHTA and FQGNSA. The CDR3 loop spans 13 amino acids. CDR3 residues: CASSWRQHSPLHF. CDR3 in DNA: TGTGCCAGCAGCTGGCGACAGCATTCACCCCTCCACTTT.

V and J are TRBV7-6 and TRBJ1-1; D is unclear. Germline V gene lookup returns CDR1 SGHVS and CDR2 FNYEAQ. There are 14 residues in the CDR3. The V end lost 2 bases, the J end lost 1 base, and 8 bases lay between the germline ends. CDR3 protein: CASSLSAANTEAFF. CDR3 DNA sequence: TGTGCCAGCAGCTTATCGGCGGCGAACACTGAAGCTTTCTTT.

The rearrangement uses TRBV6-5 and TRBJ2-7; TRBD2 is a possible D gene (5 bases). The CDR3 is made up of 14 amino acids. Germline V gene sequence: CDR1 MNHEY, CDR2 SVGAGI. V lost 7 bases and J lost 0, with 13 bases in between. CDR3 bases: TGTGCCAGCACCCGACGGGGAAGCTCCTACGAGCAGTACTTC. Translation: CASTRRGSSYEQYF.

This clone was seen a handful of times. J is TRBJ2-7 and V is TRBV2; TRBD2 is a possible D gene (6 bases). The CDR3 covers 12 residues. Germline V gives CDR1 SNHLY, CDR2 FYNNEI. V lost 6 bases and J lost 6, with 12 bases in between. The CDR3 sequence: CASSFAGFEQYF. The DNA of the CDR3 is TGTGCCAGCAGCTTTGCGGGGTTCGAGCAGTACTTC. Complete variable domain (other parts from reference TRBV2 and TRBJ2-7): EPEVTQTPSHQVTQMGQEVILRCVPISNHLYFYWYRQILGQKVEFLVSFYNNEISEKSEIFDDQFSVERPDGSNFTLKIRSTKLEDSAMYFCASSFAGFEQYFGPGTRLTVT.

The V call is TRBV30, the J call TRBJ2-2; D is undetermined. Germline V lookup: CDR1 GTSNPN, CDR2 SVGIG (reference sequence). V was pared by 3 bases and J by 5 bases, with 7 bases between. The CDR3 contains 12 residues. CDR3 protein: CAWRSRTGELFF. CDR3 DNA: TGTGCCTGGAGGTCGAGGACCGGGGAGCTGTTTTTT.

V gene TRBV29-1 combines with J gene TRBJ1-1; D is perhaps TRBD1 (6 bases). The CDR3 is 12 residues long. Per the germline V gene, CDR1 is SQVTM and CDR2 is ANQGSEA. V dropped 7 bases and J dropped 4 bases, with 13 bases sitting between them. CDR3 amino acids: CSAHQGSTEAFF. CDR3 DNA: TGCAGCGCACACCAGGGGAGCACTGAAGCTTTCTTT.

The V call is TRBV5-4, the J call TRBJ1-3; D possibly corresponds to TRBD1 (5 bases). The ends were cut back, 2 bases at V and 2 bases at J, with 11 bases in the middle. Per the germline V gene, CDR1 is SGHNT and CDR2 is YYREEE (reference sequence). The CDR3 loop spans 15 amino acids. CDR3 DNA: TGTGCCAGCAGCTTCGGGGGGGTGCCTGGAAACACCATATATTTT. Protein product: CASSFGGVPGNTIYF.

The chain links TRBV4-2 to TRBJ2-7; tentative D call: TRBD2 (5 bases). Germline V gives CDR1 LGHNA, CDR2 YNFKEQ. V was trimmed by 0 bases and J by 5 bases, leaving 11 bases between them. The CDR3 runs 14 residues. CDR3 in DNA: TGTGCCAGCAGCCAAGAGAGAGGGCACCACGAGCAGTACTTC. Translating it yields CASSQERGHHEQYF.

This clone was observed a few times. V gene TRBV10-1 combines with J gene TRBJ1-1; TRBD1 matches 7 bases. This CDR3 region has 14 residues. The V and J ends lost 7 bases and 2 bases, in that order; junction bases with no gene match: 7. Germline V gene sequence: CDR1 WNHNN, CDR2 SYGVQD (reference sequence). The CDR3 DNA is TGCGCCAGCAATATACAGGGGCATAACACTGAAGCTTTCTTT. Translated: CASNIQGHNTEAFF.

The chain combines TRBV2 with TRBJ1-1; no clear D. V was clipped by 4 bases and J by 0 bases, with 9 bases between them. Per the germline V gene, CDR1 is SNHLY and CDR2 is FYNNEI. The CDR3 is made up of 14 amino acids. This CDR3 reads CASSGATLNTEAFF. As DNA, the CDR3 is TGTGCCAGCAGTGGAGCGACATTGAACACTGAAGCTTTCTTT.

V and J are TRBV6-1 and TRBJ2-7; the D gene is possibly TRBD1 (6 bases). V gave up 3 bases and J gave up 3 bases, with 12 bases separating them. Germline CDR1 reads MNHNS; CDR2 reads SASEGT. This CDR3 spans 14 amino acids. The CDR3 DNA is TGTGCCAGCAGTGACGGGCTAGGGGGCTACGAGCAGTACTTC. It specifies CASSDGLGGYEQYF.

The chain employs TRBV11-2 and TRBJ2-7, with D perhaps matching TRBD2 (5 bases). This CDR3 has 12 amino acids. Germline V CDR1 and CDR2: SGHAT, FQNNGV. The ends were cut back, 2 bases at V and 7 bases at J, with 9 bases in the middle. CDR3: CASSLTGWEQYF. The CDR3 bases are TGTGCCAGCAGCTTAACGGGGTGGGAGCAGTACTTC.

V gene TRBV19 combines with J gene TRBJ2-4; 7 bases match TRBD2. V was pared by 5 bases and J by 5 bases, with 9 bases of the junction left unmatched. The CDR3 sequence is 15 residues long. The germline CDR1 and CDR2 sequences are LNHDA and SQIVND (reference sequence). The CDR3 coding sequence is TGTGCCAGTAGTCGGGGAGGGTGGGGTGAAAACATTCAGTACTTC. Encoded protein: CASSRGGWGENIQYF.

The chain carries TRBV18 and TRBJ1-1; the D is unclear. V was clipped by 6 bases and J by 0 bases, with 11 bases between them. The CDR3 extends over 14 amino acids. Germline V gives CDR1 KGHSH, CDR2 LQKENI. Here the CDR3 reads CASSLGNVNTEAFF. The CDR3 region has the DNA TGTGCCAGCTCCCTCGGGAATGTGAACACTGAAGCTTTCTTT.

The chain recombines TRBV19 with TRBJ2-7, with D perhaps TRBD1 (5 bases). Trimming removed 5 bases at V and 2 bases at J, with 16 bases between. Germline CDR1 and CDR2: LNHDA and SQIVND (reference sequence). The CDR3 runs 15 residues. This chain's CDR3 is CASSSSPGPTYEQYF. DNA of the CDR3: TGTGCCAGTAGTTCCTCCCCAGGGCCAACCTACGAGCAGTACTTC.

This clone was observed a few times. This chain connects TRBV7-2 to TRBJ1-6, with 7 bases fitting TRBD1. V dropped 1 base and J dropped 11; count of bases not matched to a gene: 8. CDR3 size: 15 residues. Germline V gives CDR1 SGHTA, CDR2 FQGNSA. CDR3 sequence: CASSLGQGFRAPLHF. The DNA of the CDR3 is TGTGCCAGCAGCTTAGGACAGGGCTTTAGGGCACCCCTCCACTTT.

J is TRBJ2-3 and V is TRBV9; D gene ambiguous. The CDR3 contains 14 residues. Trimming pared 1 base from V and 6 bases from J, leaving 12 bases between. In germline, CDR1 is SGDLS, CDR2 YYNGEE. CDR3 nucleotides: TGTGCCAGCAGCGTATACTCTCAGGCTGATACGCAGTATTTT. Its protein is CASSVYSQADTQYF.

This clone was seen more than once but under ten times. J is TRBJ2-7 and V is TRBV11-3, with a weak D call TRBD1 (5 bases). V was clipped by 5 bases and J by 3 bases, with 8 bases between them. The germline V gene has CDR1 SGHNT and CDR2 YENEEA. The CDR3 totals 12 residues. DNA for the CDR3: TGTGCCAGCAGCGGCGACAGCTACGAGCAGTACTTC. It specifies CASSGDSYEQYF. Based on the CDR3 plus reference TRBV11-3 and TRBJ2-7, the full variable domain is EAGVVQSPRYKIIEKKQPVAFWCNPISGHNTLYWYLQNLGQGPELLIRYENEEAVDDSQLPKDRFSAERLKGVDSTLKIQPAELGDSAVYLCASSGDSYEQYFGPGTRLTVT.

The chain is built from TRBV10-2 and TRBJ2-7; no clear D. V was clipped by 4 bases and J by 3 bases, with 4 bases between them. The CDR3 extends over 11 amino acids. In germline, CDR1 is WSHSY, CDR2 SAAADI. The CDR3 DNA follows: TGCGCCAGCAGTGTCGGCTACGAGCAGTACTTC. Translating it yields CASSVGYEQYF.

The chain recombines TRBV3-1 (or the pseudogene TRBV3-2) with TRBJ1-6, with 7 bases lining up with TRBD1. The CDR3 runs to 13 residues. From germline, CDR1 is LGHDT and CDR2 YNNKEL (reference sequence). Trimming removed 5 bases from V and 10 bases from J; junction bases left unmatched: 5. The CDR3 loop is CASSGDRASPLHF. The CDR3 DNA follows: TGTGCCAGCAGCGGAGACAGGGCCTCACCCCTCCACTTT.

In this sample, this clone turned up many times. The CDR3, as DNA: TGTGCCAGCAGTTTGTTGGACAGTTACTCTGGAAACACCATATATTTT. This translates into CASSLLDSYSGNTIYF. V is TRBV6-5 and J is TRBJ1-3; TRBD1 is a possible D gene (6 bases). Germline lookup yields CDR1 MNHEY and CDR2 SVGAGI. The CDR3 sequence is 16 residues long. V lost 4 bases, J lost 0 bases, and 13 bases lay in between.

Regarding this clone: The identical CDR3 is also encoded by other nucleotide sequences in the sample. In nucleotides, the CDR3 is TGTGCCAGTAGTATAGATAGCCGATATGGCTACACCTTC. Translation: CASSIDSRYGYTF. This rearrangement joins TRBV19 to TRBJ1-2; D call uncertain. This CDR3 spans 13 amino acids. Trimming removed 0 bases at V and 5 bases at J, with 7 bases between. The germline CDR1 and CDR2 sequences are LNHDA and SQIVND (reference sequence).

The chain carries TRBV18 and TRBJ2-7; a possible D gene is TRBD1 (6 bases). This CDR3 has 13 amino acids. Deletions cut 2 bases from V and 6 bases from J, with 11 bases between. Germline loops: CDR1 KGHSH, CDR2 LQKENI. CDR3 loop: CASSPARDTEQYF. In DNA, the CDR3 is TGTGCCAGCTCACCAGCACGGGACACCGAGCAGTACTTC. The complete variable domain, with remaining parts taken from reference TRBV18 and TRBJ2-7, reads NAGVMQNPRHLVRRRGQEARLRCSPMKGHSHVYWYRQLPEEGLKFMVYLQKENIIDESGMPKERFSAEFPKEGPSILRIQQVVRGDSAAYFCASSPARDTEQYFGPGTRLTVT.

The genes are TRBV5-4 and TRBJ2-3; 11 positions match TRBD1. V shed 4 bases, J shed 4 bases, and the junction held 5 bases outside the gene matches. The germline V gene encodes CDR1 SGHNT and CDR2 YYREEE (reference sequence). This CDR3 has 15 amino acids. The CDR3 region is CASSPGQGVADTQYF. CDR3 bases: TGTGCCAGCAGCCCGGGACAGGGGGTAGCAGATACGCAGTATTTT. Full variable domain (missing parts from reference TRBV5-4 and TRBJ2-3): ETGVTQSPTHLIKTRGQQVTLRCSSQSGHNTVSWYQQALGQGPQFIFQYYREEENGRGNFPPRFSGLQFPNYSSELNVNALELDDSALYLCASSPGQGVADTQYFGPGTRLTVL.